One sample yielded the 2 T cell receptor beta chains listed below, sequenced in a study of shared clonotypes between healthy human individuals (TCRdb year 2020). The library relied on the immunoSEQ multiplex PCR assay. Entries here come from immuneACCESS through TCRdb and include only in-frame sequences with V and J called. Some clones fail to appear in such tables; in the studies checked, an unresolved V gene covers under half of the shortfall, and the cause of the remainder is unknown. In all, the sample holds 2 million to 2.5 million clones, and roughly 90% of those were seen once. The top ten hold around 0.4% of the sample. Material for sequencing was naive CD4+ T cells from PBMCs. Per the publication, the cell subset or site label means: CD45RA+ positively selected. The origin of the receptors is a man aged 18 to 35 in good health. Some clones in this sample may be carry-over from other donors' samples.

The gene calls are TRBV6-6 and TRBJ2-1; 9 nucleotides agree with TRBD2. This CDR3 has 14 residues. Germline V lookup: CDR1 MNHNY, CDR2 SVGAGI (reference sequence). V shed 6 bases and J 6 bases; nucleotides not matched to a gene: 6. The CDR3 bases are TGTGCCAGCAGATCTAGCGGGACTTCCAATGAGCAGTTCTTC. Its protein is CASRSSGTSNEQFF.

As regards this clone: This same CDR3 is encoded by further DNA sequences in the sample. This chain links TRBV29-1 with TRBJ1-1; D may be TRBD1 (5 bases). The CDR3 runs 12 residues. Looked up from germline, CDR1 is SQVTM and CDR2 is ANQGSEA. The V end lost 6 bases, the J end lost 0 bases, and 8 bases lay between the germline ends. CDR3 protein: CSVKGMNTEAFF. CDR3 nucleotide sequence: TGCAGCGTAAAGGGGATGAACACTGAAGCTTTCTTT.